This T cell receptor (beta chain) comes out of a study of PD-L1 blockade in urothelial cancer. Turning to the study itself: Male patients with bladder-origin urothelial cancer numbered about 90% of the roughly 30.

Time point defined: peripheral blood 6 weeks after treatment start. Patients had urothelial carcinoma that was locally advanced or metastatic. Generated by immunoSEQ multiplex PCR, the TCRdb table keeps only in-frame clones and is missing some. Of more than 60,000 clones listed, around nine tenths are singletons. From germline, CDR1 is MNHNY and CDR2 SVGAGI (reference sequence). Trimming cost V 5 bases and J 7 bases; bases outside gene matches: 2. This CDR3 has 11 residues. The chain carries TRBV6-6 and TRBJ2-7; 7 bases are shared with TRBD1. The input for sequencing was PBMCs, taken around atezolizumab (anti-PD-L1) treatment. This clonotype was sampled from a man between 60 and 75 years old with urothelial cancer. The CDR3 reads CASSGTDEQYF. The CDR3 DNA reads TGTGCCAGCAGTGGGACAGATGAGCAGTACTTC.